This TCR beta chain was documented in a study of neurological immune-mediated disorders. Synthesis of cDNA used 5'RACE (with 10-nucleotide random UMIs). Each CDR3 protein is one row after TCRdb ran MiXCR on the 5' RACE reads. The sample lists approximately 49,000 distinct CDR3 sequences, approximately 11% occurring once. Trimming stripped 7 bases from V and 1 base from J, with 10 bases between. The CDR3 sequence is 13 residues long. Germline V gives CDR1 SGHTA, CDR2 FQGNSA. This clonotype was seen ten or more times. Its antigen is not known. Study-wide results and caveats: No sharing of CDR3 amino acid sequences was observed among expanded clones across subjects, suggesting private repertoires in all groups. HTLV-1-associated myelopathy had the most TCR clonal expansion, whereas multiple sclerosis had the least (lower than in healthy controls).

The time point denotes: longitudinal time-point 1 (baseline). V is TRBV7-2 and J is TRBJ2-5; D might be TRBD2 (6 bases). Material for sequencing was PBMCs. The sequence came from a woman aged 40 to 50 in good health. The CDR3 is CASTYSGQETQYF. Written as DNA, the CDR3 is TGTGCCAGCACCTATAGCGGCCAAGAGACCCAGTACTTC.